The clone carrying this TCR beta chain was counted ten times or more. Its target is unknown. V lost 5 bases and J lost 3, with 11 bases in between. This CDR3 is built from 13 residues. The germline gives CDR1 SGHAT, CDR2 FQNNGV. This sample stems from a study of T cell repertoires in cytomegalovirus infection. Background on the study: CMV infection plus the matching HLA type was flagged by public TCR beta signatures. Whole-study findings and limits: There were carriers of CMV plus the relevant HLA, and cumulative public TCR beta family frequency identified them. HLA-C-restricted CMV-specific TCR beta clonotypes prevailed in the ex vivo response.

Using its own MiXCR run on the reads, TCRdb lists one record per CDR3 protein. The data show about 300,000 distinct CDR3 sequences, around 10% seen once. The sequence derives from a human donor in good health (CMV status not recorded). Some clones in this sample may be carry-over from other donors' samples. The chain links TRBV11-2 to TRBJ2-7; tentatively, D is TRBD1 (6 bases). Source material: PBMCs. In nucleotides, the CDR3 is TGTGCCAGCAGCCCCGGACAGATCTACGAGCAGTACGTC. Its protein product is CASSPGQIYEQYV.